The T cell receptor beta chain under discussion was sequenced for a study of CD8+ T cells in alopecia areata. Only a few counts were recorded for this clone. Extracted from the samples, RNA was reverse transcribed into cDNA to serve as the sequencing template. The assay was immunoSEQ multiplex PCR, and TCRdb's table has in-frame clones only and misses some. The repertoire consists of more than 95,000 clones, with 55% to 80% occurring once and the leading ten covering about 3%. The CDR3 extends over 16 amino acids. Germline CDR1 reads MNHNS; CDR2 reads SASEGT. Trimming shortened V by 0 bases and J by 0 bases, and 6 bases separated the two germline ends.

The chain recombines TRBV6-1 with TRBJ1-6; no reliable D call. Sample: CD4+ T cells sorted from blood. The sequence was obtained from a human donor in good health. The chain's CDR3 is CASSEARFSYNSPLHF. Written as DNA, the CDR3 is TGTGCCAGCAGTGAAGCGCGCTTCTCCTATAATTCACCCCTCCACTTT.